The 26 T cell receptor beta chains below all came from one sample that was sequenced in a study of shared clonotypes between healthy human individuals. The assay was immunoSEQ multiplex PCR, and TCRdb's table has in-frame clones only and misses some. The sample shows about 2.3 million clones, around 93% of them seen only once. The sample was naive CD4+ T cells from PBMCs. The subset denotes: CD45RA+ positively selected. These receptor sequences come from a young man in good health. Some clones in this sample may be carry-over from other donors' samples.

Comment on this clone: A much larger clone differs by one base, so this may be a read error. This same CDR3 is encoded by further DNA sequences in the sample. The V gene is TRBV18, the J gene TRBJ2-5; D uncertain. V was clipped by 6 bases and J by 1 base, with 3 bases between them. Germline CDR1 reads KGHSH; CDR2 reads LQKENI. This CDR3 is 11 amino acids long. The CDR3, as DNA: TGTGCCAGCTCCCCCCAAGAGACCCAGTACTTC. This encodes CASSPQETQYF. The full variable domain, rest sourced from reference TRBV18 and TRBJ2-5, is NAGVMQNPRHLVRRRGQEARLRCSPMKGHSHVYWYRQLPEEGLKFMVYLQKENIIDESGMPKERFSAEFPKEGPSILRIQQVVRGDSAAYFCASSPQETQYFGPGTRLLVL.

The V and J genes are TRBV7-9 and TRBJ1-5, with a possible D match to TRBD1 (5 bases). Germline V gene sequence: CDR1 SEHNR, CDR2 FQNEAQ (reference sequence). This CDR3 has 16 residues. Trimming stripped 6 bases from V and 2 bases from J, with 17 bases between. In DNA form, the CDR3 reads TGTGCCAGCAGTTCAAGCCGGGCGACAGGCAATCAGCCCCAGCATTTT. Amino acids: CASSSSRATGNQPQHF.

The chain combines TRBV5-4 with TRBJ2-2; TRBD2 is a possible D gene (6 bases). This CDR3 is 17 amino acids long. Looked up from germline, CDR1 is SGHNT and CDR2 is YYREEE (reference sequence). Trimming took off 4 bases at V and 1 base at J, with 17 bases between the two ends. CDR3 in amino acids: CASSPRRGLKNTGELFF. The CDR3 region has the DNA TGTGCCAGCAGCCCCCGGAGGGGCCTTAAGAACACCGGGGAGCTGTTTTTT.

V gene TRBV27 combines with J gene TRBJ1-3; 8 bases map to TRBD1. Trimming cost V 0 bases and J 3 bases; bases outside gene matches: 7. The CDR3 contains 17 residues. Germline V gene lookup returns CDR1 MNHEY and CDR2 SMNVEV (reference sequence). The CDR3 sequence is CASSLSQGAGDGNTIYF. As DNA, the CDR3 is TGTGCCAGCAGTTTATCGCAGGGGGCGGGCGATGGAAACACCATATATTTT.

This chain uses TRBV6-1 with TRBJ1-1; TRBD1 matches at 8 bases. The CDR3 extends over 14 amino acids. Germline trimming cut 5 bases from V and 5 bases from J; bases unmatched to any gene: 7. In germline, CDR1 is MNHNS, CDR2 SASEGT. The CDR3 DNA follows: TGTGCCAGCAGTTTTACAGGGGGTAGGACTGAAGCTTTCTTT. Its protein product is CASSFTGGRTEAFF.

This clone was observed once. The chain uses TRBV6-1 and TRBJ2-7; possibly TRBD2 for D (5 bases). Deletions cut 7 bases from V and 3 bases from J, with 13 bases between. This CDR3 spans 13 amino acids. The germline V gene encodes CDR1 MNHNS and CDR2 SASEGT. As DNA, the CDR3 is TGTGCCAGCACCGTCGGGGTAGTCTACGAGCAGTACTTC. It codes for CASTVGVVYEQYF.

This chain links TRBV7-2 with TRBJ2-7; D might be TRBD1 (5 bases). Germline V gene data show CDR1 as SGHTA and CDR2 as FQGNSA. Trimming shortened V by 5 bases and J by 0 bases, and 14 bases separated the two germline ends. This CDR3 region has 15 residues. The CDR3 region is CASSPRSRASYEQYF. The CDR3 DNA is TGTGCCAGCAGCCCCCGGTCCAGGGCCTCCTACGAGCAGTACTTC.

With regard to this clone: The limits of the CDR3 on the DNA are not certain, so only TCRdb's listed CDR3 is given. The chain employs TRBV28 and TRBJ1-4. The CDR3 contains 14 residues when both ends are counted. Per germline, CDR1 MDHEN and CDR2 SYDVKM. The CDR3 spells CASSTSVGNEKLFF.

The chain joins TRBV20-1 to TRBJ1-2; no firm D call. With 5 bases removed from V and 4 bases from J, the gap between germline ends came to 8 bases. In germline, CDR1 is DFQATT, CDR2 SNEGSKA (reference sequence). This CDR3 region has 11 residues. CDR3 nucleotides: TGCAGTGCTGCATCGGGCTATGGCTACACCTTC. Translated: CSAASGYGYTF.

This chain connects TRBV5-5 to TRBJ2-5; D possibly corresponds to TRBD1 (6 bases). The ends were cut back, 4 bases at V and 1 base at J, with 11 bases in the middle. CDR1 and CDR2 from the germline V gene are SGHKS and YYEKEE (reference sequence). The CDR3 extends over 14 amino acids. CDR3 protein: CASSRRGLQETQYF. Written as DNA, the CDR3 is TGTGCCAGCAGCCGCAGGGGTCTCCAAGAGACCCAGTACTTC.

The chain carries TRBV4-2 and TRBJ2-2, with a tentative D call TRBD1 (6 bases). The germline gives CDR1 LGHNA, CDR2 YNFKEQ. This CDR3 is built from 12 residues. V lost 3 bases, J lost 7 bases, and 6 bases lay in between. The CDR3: CASSQTGGELFF. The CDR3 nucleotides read TGTGCCAGCAGCCAGACAGGCGGGGAGCTGTTTTTT.

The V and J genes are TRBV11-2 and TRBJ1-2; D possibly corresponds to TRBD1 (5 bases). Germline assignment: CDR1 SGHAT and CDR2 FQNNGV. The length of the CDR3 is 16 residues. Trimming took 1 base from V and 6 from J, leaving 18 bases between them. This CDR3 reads CASSLGGRGRADGYTF. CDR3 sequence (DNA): TGTGCCAGCAGCTTAGGAGGGCGGGGACGAGCAGATGGCTACACCTTC.

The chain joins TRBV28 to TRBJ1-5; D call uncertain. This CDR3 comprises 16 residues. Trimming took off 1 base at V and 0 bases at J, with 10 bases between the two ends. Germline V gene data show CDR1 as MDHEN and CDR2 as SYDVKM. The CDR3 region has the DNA TGTGCCAGCAGTTTATTTGGCCAGGATAGCAATCAGCCCCAGCATTTT. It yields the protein CASSLFGQDSNQPQHF.

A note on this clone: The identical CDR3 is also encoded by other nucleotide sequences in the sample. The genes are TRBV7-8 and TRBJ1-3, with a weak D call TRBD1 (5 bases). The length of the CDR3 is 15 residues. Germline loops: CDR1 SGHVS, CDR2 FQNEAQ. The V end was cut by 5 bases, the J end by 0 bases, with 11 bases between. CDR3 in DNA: TGTGCCAGCAGCCCGGGGCAGAGCTCTGGAAACACCATATATTTT. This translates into CASSPGQSSGNTIYF.

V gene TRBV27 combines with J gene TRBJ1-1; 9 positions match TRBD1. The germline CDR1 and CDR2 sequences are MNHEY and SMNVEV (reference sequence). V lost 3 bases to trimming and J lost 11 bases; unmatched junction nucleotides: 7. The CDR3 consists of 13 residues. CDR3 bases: TGTGCCAGCAGTTTTTCGGGGACAGGGTACGCTTTCTTT. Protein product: CASSFSGTGYAFF.

The CDR3 sequence is CASSPAGGGELFF. The CDR3 DNA reads TGTGCCAGCAGCCCAGCCGGAGGCGGGGAGCTGTTTTTT. The chain has TRBV5-4 and TRBJ2-2; D may be TRBD2 (5 bases). The V and J ends lost 4 bases and 7 bases respectively, with 11 bases between them. Germline lookup yields CDR1 SGHNT and CDR2 YYREEE (reference sequence). The CDR3 totals 13 residues.

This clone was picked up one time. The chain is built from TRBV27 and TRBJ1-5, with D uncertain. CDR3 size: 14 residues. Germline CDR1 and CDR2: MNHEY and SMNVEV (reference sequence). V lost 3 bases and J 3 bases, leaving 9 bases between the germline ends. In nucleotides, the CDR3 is TGTGCCAGCAGTTTTTTAGGGCACAATCAGCCCCAGCATTTT. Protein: CASSFLGHNQPQHF.

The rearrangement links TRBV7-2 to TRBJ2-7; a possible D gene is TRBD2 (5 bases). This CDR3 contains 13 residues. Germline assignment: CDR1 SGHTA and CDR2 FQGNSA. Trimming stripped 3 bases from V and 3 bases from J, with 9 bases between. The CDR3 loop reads CASSFTGNYEQYF. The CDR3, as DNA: TGTGCCAGCAGCTTTACCGGGAACTACGAGCAGTACTTC. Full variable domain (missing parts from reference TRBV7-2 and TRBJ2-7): GAGVSQSPSNKVTEKGKDVELRCDPISGHTALYWYRQSLGQGLEFLIYFQGNSAPDKSGLPSDRFSAERTGGSVSTLTIQRTQQEDSAVYLCASSFTGNYEQYFGPGTRLTVT.

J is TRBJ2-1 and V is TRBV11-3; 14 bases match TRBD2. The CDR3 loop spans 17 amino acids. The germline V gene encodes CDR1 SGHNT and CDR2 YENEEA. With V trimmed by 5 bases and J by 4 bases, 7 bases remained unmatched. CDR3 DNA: TGTGCCAGCAGCGCCCGAAGACTAGCGGGAGGGTACAATGAGCAGTTCTTC. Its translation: CASSARRLAGGYNEQFF.

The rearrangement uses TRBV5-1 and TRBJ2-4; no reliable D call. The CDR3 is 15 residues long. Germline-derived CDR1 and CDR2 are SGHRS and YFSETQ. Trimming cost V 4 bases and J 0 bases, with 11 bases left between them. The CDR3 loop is CASSGDTLAKNIQYF. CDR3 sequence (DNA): TGCGCCAGCAGCGGCGACACCTTAGCCAAAAACATTCAGTACTTC.

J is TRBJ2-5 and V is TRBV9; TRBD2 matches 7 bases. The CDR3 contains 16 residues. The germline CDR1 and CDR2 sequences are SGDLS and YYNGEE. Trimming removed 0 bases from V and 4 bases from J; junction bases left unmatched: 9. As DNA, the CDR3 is TGTGCCAGCAGCGTAGCTACAGCGGGGACCCCAGAGACCCAGTACTTC. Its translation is CASSVATAGTPETQYF.

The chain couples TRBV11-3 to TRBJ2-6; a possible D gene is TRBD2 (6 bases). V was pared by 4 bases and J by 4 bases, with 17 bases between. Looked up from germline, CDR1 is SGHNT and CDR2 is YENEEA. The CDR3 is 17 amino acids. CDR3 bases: TGTGCCAGCAGCTCGCCGGGAGCCCTAGGAGGGGCCAACGTCCTGACTTTC. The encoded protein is CASSSPGALGGANVLTF. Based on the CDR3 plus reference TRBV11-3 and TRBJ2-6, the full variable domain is EAGVVQSPRYKIIEKKQPVAFWCNPISGHNTLYWYLQNLGQGPELLIRYENEEAVDDSQLPKDRFSAERLKGVDSTLKIQPAELGDSAVYLCASSSPGALGGANVLTFGAGSRLTVL.

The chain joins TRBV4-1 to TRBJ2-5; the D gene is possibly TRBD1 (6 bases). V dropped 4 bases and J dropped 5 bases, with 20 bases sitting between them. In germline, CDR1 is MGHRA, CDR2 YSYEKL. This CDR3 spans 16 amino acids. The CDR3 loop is CASSPSGPGVGETQYF. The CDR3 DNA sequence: TGCGCCAGCAGCCCTTCAGGGCCAGGGGTAGGGGAGACCCAGTACTTC.

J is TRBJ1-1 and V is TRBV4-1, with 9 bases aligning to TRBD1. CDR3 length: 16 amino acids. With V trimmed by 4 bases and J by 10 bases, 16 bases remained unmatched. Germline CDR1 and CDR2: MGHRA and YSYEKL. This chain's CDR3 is CASSPLNRGQNFVAFF. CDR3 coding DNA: TGCGCCAGCAGCCCTCTTAACAGGGGGCAAAATTTCGTAGCTTTCTTT.

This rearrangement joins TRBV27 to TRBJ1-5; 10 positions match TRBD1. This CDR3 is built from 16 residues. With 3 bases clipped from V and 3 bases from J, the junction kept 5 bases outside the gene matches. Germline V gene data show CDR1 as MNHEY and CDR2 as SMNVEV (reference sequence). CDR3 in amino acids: CASSLAGTGVNQPQHF. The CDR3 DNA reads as TGTGCCAGCAGTTTGGCCGGGACAGGGGTCAATCAGCCCCAGCATTTT.

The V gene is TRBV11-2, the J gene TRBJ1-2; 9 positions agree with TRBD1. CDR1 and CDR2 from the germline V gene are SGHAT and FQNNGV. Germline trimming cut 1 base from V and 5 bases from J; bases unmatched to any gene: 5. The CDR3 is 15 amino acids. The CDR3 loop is CASSLVDRGSYGYTF. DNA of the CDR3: TGTGCCAGCAGCTTAGTGGACAGGGGAAGTTATGGCTACACCTTC.